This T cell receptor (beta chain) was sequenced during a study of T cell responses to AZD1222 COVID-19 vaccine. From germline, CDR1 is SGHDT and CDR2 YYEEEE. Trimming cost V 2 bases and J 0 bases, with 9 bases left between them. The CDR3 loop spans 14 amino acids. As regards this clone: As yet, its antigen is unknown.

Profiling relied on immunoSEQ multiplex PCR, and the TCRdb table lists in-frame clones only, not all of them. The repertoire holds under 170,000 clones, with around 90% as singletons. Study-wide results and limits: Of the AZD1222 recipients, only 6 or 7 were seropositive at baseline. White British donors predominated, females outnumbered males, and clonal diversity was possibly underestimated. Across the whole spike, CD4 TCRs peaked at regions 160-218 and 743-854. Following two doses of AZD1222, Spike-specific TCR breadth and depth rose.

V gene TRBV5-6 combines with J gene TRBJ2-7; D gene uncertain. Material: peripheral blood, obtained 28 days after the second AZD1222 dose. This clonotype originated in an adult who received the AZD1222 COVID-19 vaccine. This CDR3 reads CASSLTYGSYEQYF. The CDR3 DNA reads TGTGCCAGCAGCTTAACCTATGGCTCCTACGAGCAGTACTTC.